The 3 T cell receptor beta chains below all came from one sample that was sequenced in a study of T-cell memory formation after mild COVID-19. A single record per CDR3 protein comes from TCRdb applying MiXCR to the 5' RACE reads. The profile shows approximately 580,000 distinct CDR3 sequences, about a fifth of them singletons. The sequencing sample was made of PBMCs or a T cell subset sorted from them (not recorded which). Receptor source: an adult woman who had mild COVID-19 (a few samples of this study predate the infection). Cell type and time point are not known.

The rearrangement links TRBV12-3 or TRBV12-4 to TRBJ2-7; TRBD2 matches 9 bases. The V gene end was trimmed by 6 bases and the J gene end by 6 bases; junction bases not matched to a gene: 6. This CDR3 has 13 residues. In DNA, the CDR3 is TGTGCCAGCAGAAGGACTAGCGAACGCGAGCAGTACTTC. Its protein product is CASRRTSEREQYF.

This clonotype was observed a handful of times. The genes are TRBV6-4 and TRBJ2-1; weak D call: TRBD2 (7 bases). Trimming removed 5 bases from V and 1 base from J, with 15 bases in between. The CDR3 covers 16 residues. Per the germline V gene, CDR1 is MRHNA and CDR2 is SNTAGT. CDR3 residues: CASSFEGGGSYNEQFF. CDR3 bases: TGTGCCAGCAGTTTTGAAGGGGGAGGGTCCTACAATGAGCAGTTCTTC.

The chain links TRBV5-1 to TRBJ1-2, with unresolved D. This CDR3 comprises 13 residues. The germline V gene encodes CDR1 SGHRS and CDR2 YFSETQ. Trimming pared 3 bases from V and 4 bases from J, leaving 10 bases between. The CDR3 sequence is CASSSSGSYGYTF. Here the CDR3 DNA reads TGCGCCAGCAGCTCGTCTGGGTCCTATGGCTACACCTTC. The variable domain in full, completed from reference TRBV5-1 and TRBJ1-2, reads KAGVTQTPRYLIKTRGQQVTLSCSPISGHRSVSWYQQTPGQGLQFLFEYFSETQRNKGNFPGRFSGRQFSNSRSEMNVSTLELGDSALYLCASSSSGSYGYTFGSGTRLTVV.